This TCR beta chain was sequenced in a study of blood T cell repertoires in COVID-19. At the level of the study: Sites in the United States, Italy and Spain provided acute and convalescent COVID-19 samples. PBMCs, B-cell-depleted T cells, or T cells provided the cDNA or gDNA that made up the material.

Original processing notes: Reference gene primers were amplified, and this amplification served to estimate nucleated cell counts. Sequenced by immunoSEQ multiplex PCR; TCRdb stores in-frame clones only, minus some. The DNA was the basis for D and trimming; V, J and clone size are from that table. The data show roughly 130,000 clones, approximately 80% seen once. This TCR was sampled from a woman aged 45-65 years with acute or convalescent COVID-19. The source material was peripheral blood.

CDR3 in DNA: TGTGCCAGTAGTATCGGACAGGGGGAAAAACTGTTTTTT. This gives the protein CASSIGQGEKLFF. The chain recombines TRBV19 with TRBJ1-4, with 9 bases fitting TRBD1. Germline CDR1 and CDR2: LNHDA and SQIVND (reference sequence). The CDR3 runs to 13 residues. Trimming at V came to 3 bases and at J to 8 bases, leaving 1 base not matched to a gene.